This passage covers 10 T cell receptor beta chains from one sample sequenced in a study of T cells after yellow fever vaccination. TCRdb re-analysed the 5' RACE reads in MiXCR, keeping a single row per CDR3 protein. The sample includes approximately 74,000 distinct CDR3 sequences, around 6.9% of them seen just once. Sequenced here: CD8+ T cells sorted from PBMCs, sampled 5 to 6 days after the first yellow fever vaccination. The source of these receptors is a man younger than 35 who received the YFV17D yellow fever vaccine.

This clonotype was recorded a few times. The CDR3 DNA follows: TGTGCCAGCACCTCCCCGGGGGGGGTCTTTAATGAAAAACTGTTTTTT. Its protein product is CASTSPGGVFNEKLFF. The J gene is TRBJ1-4, the V gene TRBV11-2; D might be TRBD1 (5 bases). Per the germline V gene, CDR1 is SGHAT and CDR2 is FQNNGV. V gave up 7 bases and J gave up 4 bases, with 19 bases separating them. The CDR3 has 16 amino acids.

This clonotype occurred many times. This chain links TRBV4-3 with TRBJ2-6, with TRBD1 identical over 8 bases. The CDR3 contains 16 residues. Looked up from germline, CDR1 is LGHNA and CDR2 is YSLEER. V trimming: 4 bases; J trimming: 0 bases; junction bases outside the gene matches: 2. The CDR3 region has the DNA TGCGCCAGCAGCCGACAGGGGCTCTCTGGGGCCAACGTCCTGACTTTC. Protein: CASSRQGLSGANVLTF.

This chain uses TRBV27 with TRBJ1-1; the match to TRBD1 covers 8 bases. CDR1 and CDR2 from the germline V gene are MNHEY and SMNVEV (reference sequence). CDR3 length: 15 residues. The ends lost 3 bases at V and 6 bases at J; junction bases unmatched: 9. The CDR3 nucleotides are TGTGCCAGCAGTTTCCGACAGGGGATTGGGGCTGAAGCTTTCTTT. Translated: CASSFRQGIGAEAFF.

This clonotype was detected many times. The chain joins TRBV4-1 to TRBJ1-1; D remains ambiguous. Trimming took off 2 bases at V and 5 bases at J, with 12 bases between the two ends. Looked up from germline, CDR1 is MGHRA and CDR2 is YSYEKL. The CDR3 loop spans 14 amino acids. CDR3 amino acids: CASSQQTLPTEAFF. The CDR3 DNA follows: TGCGCCAGCAGCCAACAAACCCTCCCGACTGAAGCTTTCTTT.

A few counts support this clonotype. The chain links TRBV5-1 to TRBJ2-7, with D possibly TRBD1 on 6 matching bases. V was shortened by 4 bases and J by 2 bases, with 19 bases between the two germline ends. Looked up from germline, CDR1 is SGHRS and CDR2 is YFSETQ. The CDR3 is 16 residues long. The CDR3 DNA is TGCGCCAGCAGCCTGGAAGTACGACAGGAAACCTACGAGCAGTACTTC. Translated, it gives CASSLEVRQETYEQYF.

This clonotype was found many times. This chain connects TRBV2 to TRBJ2-7; D is undetermined. Trimming took 3 bases from V and 4 from J, leaving 10 bases between them. Germline V lookup: CDR1 SNHLY, CDR2 FYNNEI. The CDR3 extends over 13 amino acids. DNA of the CDR3: TGTGCCAGCAGTGAGAGGTCTCCGTACGAGCAGTACGTC. Translating gives CASSERSPYEQYV.

This clonotype showed up many times. V usage is TRBV6-2 or TRBV6-3 and J usage is TRBJ1-1, with D possibly being TRBD1 (6 bases). Trimming took off 9 bases at V and 5 bases at J, with 16 bases between the two ends. The CDR3 length is 13 residues. Germline CDR1 is MNHEY and CDR2 is SVGEGT. Written as DNA, the CDR3 is TGTGCCAGTTGGGACACAGACGGGACTGAAGCTTTCTTT. The encoded protein is CASWDTDGTEAFF.

This clonotype was seen ten or more times. One end of the junction varies from germline; a read error may be responsible. CDR3 region: CASSPFSHNEQFF. CDR3 nucleotides: TGTGCCAGCAGCCCTTTCTCCCACAATGAGCAGTTCTTC. The chain couples TRBV7-3 to TRBJ2-1; D remains unclear. From germline, CDR1 is SGHTA and CDR2 FQGTGA. CDR3 length equals 13 residues.

This clonotype was observed many times. The chain carries TRBV29-1 and TRBJ2-5; no reliable D call. The CDR3 is made up of 12 amino acids. Germline CDR1 is SQVTM and CDR2 is ANQGSEA. Trimming pared 1 base from V and 4 bases from J, leaving 7 bases between. The CDR3 region is CSVEGNGETQYF. CDR3 DNA sequence: TGCAGCGTTGAAGGGAATGGAGAGACCCAGTACTTC.

To note about this clonotype: A read error is possible here, since a much larger clone lies one base away. The chain recombines TRBV13 with TRBJ2-5; possibly TRBD2 for D (6 bases). CDR1 is PRHDT and CDR2 is FYEKMQ in the germline V gene (reference sequence). This CDR3 comprises 17 residues. In nucleotides, the CDR3 is TGTGCCAGCAGCACTCATTCAACCGGAGGGTGGCAAGATACCCAGTACTTC. Protein: CASSTHSTGGWQDTQYF.